Reported below is one TCR beta chain. Its specific antigen is unknown. Base qualities are not recorded, but no much larger clone differs from it by a single base. The CDR3 runs 13 residues from the cysteine to the phenylalanine. Just the 39-base CDR3 DNA is kept, in frame starting at base 1. CDR1 and CDR2, looked up from the germline V gene (reference sequence), are SEHNR and FQNEAQ. TCRbeta CDR3 regions were amplified from genomic DNA using the immunoSEQ Assay, a bias-controlled multiplex PCR. The original pipeline was this. Nucleated cell counts per sample were estimated from amplification of reference gene primers within the assay. To quantify the absolute abundance of each unique TCRbeta CDR3 rearrangement, sequence reads were collapsed and filtered. For each sample, productive Simpson clonality was calculated as the square root of Simpson's diversity index across productive rearrangements. TCRdb stores this immuneACCESS table with in-frame sequences only. Part of the clones is absent; in the studies checked, under half of the shortfall reflects unresolved V genes, and no reason is known for the rest. From that table come the V and J calls and clone size; the DNA was used to work out D and trimming. For this sample the table gives about 100,000 clones, of which 85% were detected only once. Of the sample, roughly 12% falls within the top ten clones.

These data belong to a study of blood T cell repertoires in COVID-19 (dated by TCRdb to 2018 to 2020). As for the study more broadly: Samples covering the acute and convalescent phases of COVID-19 were provided by collaborators in the United States, Italy and Spain. Samples were obtained from the ongoing ImmuneRACE study (first 160 participants) and from about 1,300 subjects provided by 6 global collaborators. Deeply sampled blood TCRbeta repertoires from subjects exposed to, actively infected with, or recovered from COVID-19 were included in the dataset. Where available, HLA class I and class II types were obtained from metadata supplied by the sample provider rather than from assay-based typing. The material from the prospective study consisted of cDNA or gDNA derived from T cells, B-cell-depleted T cells, or PBMCs. The repertoires were released in a freely available public database meant as a resource for research on the immune response to SARS-CoV-2. The sample metadata nearly always contained a de-identified subject ID, COVID-19 status, age in years and sex. Findings and caveats that apply to the study as a whole: How much clinical and demographic metadata was included differed by source and by participant, and the metadata was provided uncurated.

Each collaborating institution followed its own protocols to collect whole blood in K2EDTA tubes. Collaborator samples were shipped for TCRbeta analysis as frozen whole blood, isolated PBMCs, or DNA extracted from either sample type. The chain employs TRBV7-9 and TRBJ2-5; TRBD2 lines up with 11 middle nucleotides. What was sequenced was peripheral blood. The TCR originated in a man aged 45 to 65 with active or convalescent COVID-19. The CDR3 sequence is CASTSGVQETQYF. The nucleotide sequence reads as follows: TGTGCTTCGACTAGCGGGGTCCAAGAGACCCAGTACTTC.